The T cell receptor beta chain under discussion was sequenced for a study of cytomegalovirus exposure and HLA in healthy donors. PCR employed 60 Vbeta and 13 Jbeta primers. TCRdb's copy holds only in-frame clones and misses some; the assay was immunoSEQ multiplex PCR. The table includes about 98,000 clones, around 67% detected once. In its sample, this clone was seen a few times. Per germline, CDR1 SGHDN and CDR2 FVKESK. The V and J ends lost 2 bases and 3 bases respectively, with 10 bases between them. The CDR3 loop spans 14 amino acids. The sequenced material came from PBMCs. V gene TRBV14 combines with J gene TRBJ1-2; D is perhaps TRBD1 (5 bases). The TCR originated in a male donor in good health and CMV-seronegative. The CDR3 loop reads CASSQTGVYYGYTF. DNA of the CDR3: TGTGCCAGCAGCCAAACAGGAGTTTACTATGGCTACACCTTC.